Below, 25 T cell receptor beta chains from the same sample are listed, as sequenced in a study of T cell responses to AZD1222 COVID-19 vaccine. Libraries were prepared by immunoSEQ multiplex PCR; TCRdb keeps only in-frame clonotypes and omits some of them. The repertoire consists of some 100,000 clones, with over 75% occurring once and the leading ten covering around 4.5%. This specimen was peripheral blood, taken 28 days after the second AZD1222 dose. These TCRs come from an adult who received the AZD1222 COVID-19 vaccine.

This chain links TRBV6-5 with TRBJ2-7; no firm D call. The CDR3 covers 16 residues. CDR1 is MNHEY, CDR2 SVGAGI, per germline. V lost 4 bases, J lost 3 bases, and 19 bases lay in between. CDR3 sequence (DNA): TGTGCCAGCAGTTCCCTAGGGCTCCCGGGCGGCTACGAGCAGTACTTC. Amino acids: CASSSLGLPGGYEQYF.

This clone was observed once. The rearrangement links TRBV7-7 to TRBJ2-3; no clear D. The germline gives CDR1 SSHAT, CDR2 FNYEAQ (reference sequence). This CDR3 has 14 residues. The V end lost 3 bases, the J end lost 1 base, and 8 bases lay between the germline ends. This chain's CDR3 is CASSFNLGTDTQYF. CDR3 DNA: TGTGCCAGCAGCTTCAATCTAGGCACAGATACGCAGTATTTT. Full variable domain (rest looked up from reference TRBV7-7 and TRBJ2-3): GAGVSQSPRYKVTKRGQDVTLRCDPISSHATLYWYQQALGQGPEFLTYFNYEAQPDKSGLPSDRFSAERPEGSISTLTIQRTEQRDSAMYRCASSFNLGTDTQYFGPGTRLTVL.

The chain uses TRBV29-1 and TRBJ2-5, with a weak D call TRBD2 (6 bases). This CDR3 is 14 amino acids long. The V end was cut by 6 bases, the J end by 2 bases, with 16 bases between. Germline CDR1 reads SQVTM; CDR2 reads ANQGSEA. As DNA, the CDR3 is TGCAGCGTGGAGGGGACCAACAATCAAGAGACCCAGTACTTC. This translates into CSVEGTNNQETQYF.

The chain combines TRBV6-5 with TRBJ1-1; maybe TRBD1 (5 bases). CDR1 and CDR2 (germline): MNHEY, SVGAGI. CDR3 length: 11 amino acids. V lost 10 bases, J lost 6 bases, and 12 bases lay in between. This chain's CDR3 is CATDEGPEAFF. CDR3 sequence (DNA): TGTGCCACAGACGAGGGGCCTGAAGCTTTCTTT.

This rearrangement joins TRBV9 to TRBJ2-7, with D possibly matching TRBD1 (5 bases). V was shortened by 0 bases and J by 1 base, with 11 bases between the two germline ends. This CDR3 comprises 15 residues. Germline V gene lookup returns CDR1 SGDLS and CDR2 YYNGEE. CDR3 DNA: TGTGCCAGCAGCGTAGCTGTTGGGGCTTCCTACGAGCAGTACTTC. Translating gives CASSVAVGASYEQYF.

The chain uses TRBV19 and TRBJ2-1, with 7 bases that match TRBD1. The CDR3 runs to 13 residues. Trimming removed 7 bases from V and 10 bases from J; junction bases left unmatched: 10. In germline, CDR1 is LNHDA, CDR2 SQIVND (reference sequence). The CDR3 sequence: CASMETGSWEQFF. In DNA, the CDR3 is TGTGCCAGTATGGAGACAGGGTCTTGGGAGCAGTTCTTC.

This clone was seen only a few times. The chain carries TRBV7-3 and TRBJ2-7; perhaps TRBD2 as D (6 bases). CDR1 SGHTA and CDR2 FQGTGA come from the germline V gene. V lost 2 bases, J lost 0 bases, and 11 bases lay in between. The CDR3 is 15 residues long. CDR3 loop: CASSLVPGDSYEQYF. As DNA, the CDR3 is TGTGCCAGCAGCTTAGTCCCGGGAGACTCCTACGAGCAGTACTTC.

J is TRBJ2-7 and V is TRBV20-1; TRBD2 agrees at 7 bases. In germline, CDR1 is DFQATT, CDR2 SNEGSKA (reference sequence). CDR3 length: 11 amino acids. Germline trimming cut 3 bases from V and 5 bases from J; bases unmatched to any gene: 1. The CDR3 DNA sequence: TGCAGTGCTAGGGGAGGGAACGAGCAGTACTTC. It encodes CSARGGNEQYF.

This clone was seen just once. This rearrangement joins TRBV4-3 to TRBJ2-7; 12 bases align to TRBD1. Germline trimming cut 2 bases from V and 7 bases from J; bases unmatched to any gene: 12. This CDR3 comprises 17 residues. Germline V lookup: CDR1 LGHNA, CDR2 YSLEER. DNA of the CDR3: TGCGCCAGCAGCCAAAGGGAACCGGGACAGGGGGCAGGTGAGCAGTACTTC. Protein sequence: CASSQREPGQGAGEQYF.

This clone was recorded once. V is TRBV2 and J is TRBJ1-4; no clear D gene. The CDR3 is made up of 12 amino acids. Germline values: CDR1 SNHLY, CDR2 FYNNEI. V was shortened by 7 bases and J by 6 bases, with 9 bases between the two germline ends. The CDR3 sequence is CASKQRYEKLFF. CDR3 in DNA: TGTGCCAGCAAACAGAGATATGAAAAACTGTTTTTT.

The chain uses TRBV4-1 and TRBJ1-2; D may be TRBD1 (6 bases). Germline CDR1 reads MGHRA; CDR2 reads YSYEKL. Deletions cut 0 bases from V and 3 bases from J, with 14 bases between. CDR3 size: 16 residues. The chain's CDR3 is CASSQETGGGYYGYTF. The CDR3, as DNA: TGCGCCAGCAGCCAAGAGACAGGCGGGGGGTACTATGGCTACACCTTC.

This sequence joins TRBV27 and TRBJ2-7, with 9 bases fitting TRBD2. The CDR3 totals 15 residues. Germline lookup yields CDR1 MNHEY and CDR2 SMNVEV (reference sequence). With V trimmed by 6 bases and J by 5 bases, 11 bases remained unmatched. The CDR3 loop reads CASSISAGGVNEQYF. As DNA, the CDR3 is TGTGCCAGCAGCATCTCAGCGGGAGGTGTAAACGAGCAGTACTTC.

V is TRBV7-2 and J is TRBJ2-7; D may correspond to TRBD1 or TRBD2 (6 bases each). The CDR3 spans 14 residues. Germline CDR1 is SGHTA and CDR2 is FQGNSA. Trimming took off 1 base at V and 7 bases at J, with 14 bases between the two ends. This CDR3 is CASSLGGGQREQYF. The CDR3 DNA follows: TGTGCCAGCAGCTTAGGAGGGGGGCAGCGGGAGCAGTACTTC.

This chain connects TRBV2 to TRBJ2-3, with 11 bases matching TRBD2. CDR1 SNHLY and CDR2 FYNNEI come from the germline V gene. The CDR3 covers 16 residues. The V and J ends lost 1 base and 6 bases, in that order; junction bases with no gene match: 6. The CDR3 nucleotides are TGTGCCAGCAGTGAAGAACTAGCGGGAGTATCGGATACGCAGTATTTT. This encodes CASSEELAGVSDTQYF. The whole variable domain, remainder taken from reference TRBV2 and TRBJ2-3, is EPEVTQTPSHQVTQMGQEVILRCVPISNHLYFYWYRQILGQKVEFLVSFYNNEISEKSEIFDDQFSVERPDGSNFTLKIRSTKLEDSAMYFCASSEELAGVSDTQYFGPGTRLTVL.

This rearrangement joins TRBV19 to TRBJ1-1; D remains ambiguous. Germline V gene lookup returns CDR1 LNHDA and CDR2 SQIVND (reference sequence). There are 14 residues in the CDR3. V lost 6 bases and J lost 4, with 15 bases in between. CDR3 sequence: CASRSRVRGTEAFF. DNA for the CDR3: TGTGCCAGTAGATCTCGGGTCCGTGGCACTGAAGCTTTCTTT.

The chain links TRBV10-3 to TRBJ2-3; 7 nucleotides align to TRBD1. There are 16 residues in the CDR3. V was clipped by 2 bases and J by 4 bases; unmatched bases: 9. Germline loops: CDR1 ENHRY, CDR2 SYGVKD. The DNA for the CDR3 is TGTGCCATCAGTGAGGTGCAGGGGGTGGTCCCAGATACGCAGTATTTT. Amino acids: CAISEVQGVVPDTQYF.

V usage is TRBV30 and J usage is TRBJ2-2, with 9 bases identical to TRBD1. There are 15 residues in the CDR3. In germline, CDR1 is GTSNPN, CDR2 SVGIG (reference sequence). Trimming at V came to 2 bases and at J to 3 bases, leaving 4 bases not matched to a gene. For the CDR3, the DNA is TGTGCCTGGAGTCGACAGGGGGTTGACACCGGGGAGCTGTTTTTT. Translation: CAWSRQGVDTGELFF.

This sequence joins TRBV4-2 and TRBJ1-2; D unresolved. The V gene's germline CDR1 is LGHNA and CDR2 YNFKEQ. The length of the CDR3 is 15 residues. Between the trimmed V and J ends, which lost 0 bases and 1 base, there was a span of 9 bases. The CDR3 sequence: CASSQDPALNYGYTF. In nucleotides, the CDR3 is TGTGCCAGCAGCCAAGATCCAGCCCTTAACTATGGCTACACCTTC.

This chain connects TRBV29-1 to TRBJ2-7, with 10 bases matching TRBD2. Trimming removed 5 bases from V and 2 bases from J; junction bases left unmatched: 6. This CDR3 is 14 amino acids long. Germline loops: CDR1 SQVTM, CDR2 ANQGSEA. The CDR3 DNA follows: TGCAGCGTTCCTGCTAGCGGGAGTGCCTACGAGCAGTACTTC. This translates into CSVPASGSAYEQYF.

V gene TRBV27 combines with J gene TRBJ2-5, with D possibly being TRBD2 (6 bases). Trimming took off 1 base at V and 1 base at J, with 10 bases between the two ends. CDR3 length equals 15 residues. Germline assignment: CDR1 MNHEY and CDR2 SMNVEV (reference sequence). CDR3 in amino acids: CASSLYGGTQETQYF. The CDR3 DNA sequence: TGTGCCAGCAGTTTATATGGGGGGACCCAAGAGACCCAGTACTTC.

The rearrangement uses TRBV5-8 and TRBJ1-1; no definite D call. This CDR3 has 17 amino acids. Germline loops: CDR1 SGHTS, CDR2 YDEGEE. Trimming stripped 3 bases from V and 1 base from J, with 19 bases between. The CDR3: CASSSGSIPNENTEAFF. The CDR3 nucleotides are TGTGCCAGCAGCTCGGGATCAATCCCCAATGAGAACACTGAAGCTTTCTTT.

V gene TRBV5-1 combines with J gene TRBJ1-2, with TRBD1 matching over 10 bases. The V gene's germline CDR1 is SGHRS and CDR2 YFSETQ. V trimming: 4 bases; J trimming: 1 base; junction bases outside the gene matches: 13. The CDR3 spans 18 residues. The CDR3 nucleotides read TGCGCCAGCAGCATCGGAGCCGGGACAGGGGCCCATAACTATGGCTACACCTTC. Protein product: CASSIGAGTGAHNYGYTF.

Regarding this clone: A far larger clone is off by one base, so a read error is likely. The chain combines TRBV7-2 with TRBJ2-7; D gene uncertain. This CDR3 is built from 11 residues. V was cut by 5 bases and J by 3 bases, with 5 bases left in between. Germline-derived CDR1 and CDR2 are SGHTA and FQGNSA. DNA for the CDR3: TGTGCCAGCAGCCCAAACTACGAGCAGTACTTC. Translation: CASSPNYEQYF.

The CDR3 DNA sequence: TGTGCCATCAACGAGGGGGGCAATCAGCCCCAGCATTTT. It yields the protein CAINEGGNQPQHF. This chain connects TRBV10-3 to TRBJ1-5; perhaps TRBD1 as D (6 bases). This CDR3 is 13 amino acids long. CDR1 and CDR2 (germline): ENHRY, SYGVKD. Trimming left V 7 bases short and J 2 bases short, with 9 bases between.

The chain uses TRBV3-1 (or the pseudogene TRBV3-2) and TRBJ2-3; 8 bases match TRBD2. In germline, CDR1 is LGHDT, CDR2 YNNKEL (reference sequence). V lost 10 bases, J lost 6 bases, and 9 bases stayed unmatched. The CDR3 contains 13 residues. DNA for the CDR3: TGTGCCATCAGGGCGGGAGGAAGCGATACGCAGTATTTT. Residues: CAIRAGGSDTQYF.